Below are 18 T cell receptor beta chains sequenced from a single sample in a study of radiation and T cells in renal cell carcinoma. This sample's treatment: 15 Gy SBRT to primary tumor, nephrectomy 4 weeks later. The method was immunoSEQ multiplex PCR; TCRdb's version includes in-frame clones alone and lacks a portion of them. Here the sample spans around 15,000 clones, roughly 50% being singletons. This material consisted of tumor tissue, taken from a patient whose treatment included radiotherapy and nephrectomy. These receptors all come from a woman aged 60 to 75 with renal cell carcinoma.

This clone was observed a few times. This rearrangement joins TRBV11-2 to TRBJ2-2; a weak D match, TRBD1 (6 bases). The CDR3 runs to 16 residues. Germline-derived CDR1 and CDR2 are SGHAT and FQNNGV. The V end lost 4 bases, the J end lost 4 bases, and 16 bases lay between the germline ends. The CDR3 DNA is TGTGCCAGCAGCTCCAATCCAGGGGTAGGCACCGGGGAGCTGTTTTTT. Amino acid sequence: CASSSNPGVGTGELFF.

The V gene is TRBV28, the J gene TRBJ2-7, with 8 positions matching TRBD2. J lost 2 bases, V lost 1 base, and 7 bases had no gene match. The CDR3 spans 16 residues. Per the germline V gene, CDR1 is MDHEN and CDR2 is SYDVKM. CDR3 nucleotides: TGTGCCAGCAGTTTATCGCCTAGCGGGCTAACCTACGAGCAGTACTTC. Translation gives CASSLSPSGLTYEQYF.

This chain joins TRBV6-6 and TRBJ2-3; weak D call: TRBD2 (6 bases). The CDR3 is 12 residues long. Deletions cut 10 bases from V and 1 base from J, with 9 bases between. Germline V lookup: CDR1 MNHNY, CDR2 SVGAGI (reference sequence). CDR3 nucleotide sequence: TGTGCCACCACGGGGGGCACAGATACGCAGTATTTT. Protein product: CATTGGTDTQYF.

The genes are TRBV7-6 and TRBJ2-1, with 9 bases that match TRBD2. V gave up 5 bases and J gave up 8 bases; unmatched junction bases: 13. The CDR3 extends over 16 amino acids. CDR1 SGHVS and CDR2 FNYEAQ come from the germline V gene. CDR3 nucleotide sequence: TGTGCCAGCAGCGGCCGACTAGCGGAGGGTGGGGATGAGCAGTTCTTC. Translating gives CASSGRLAEGGDEQFF.

The genes are TRBV9 and TRBJ2-2, with a weak D call TRBD2 (6 bases). V shed 4 bases and J shed 4 bases, with 20 bases lying between them. Germline V gene sequence: CDR1 SGDLS, CDR2 YYNGEE. The CDR3 totals 17 residues. The CDR3 protein is CASSPHVGGAATGELFF. In DNA form, the CDR3 reads TGTGCCAGCAGCCCCCACGTAGGAGGGGCCGCCACCGGGGAGCTGTTTTTT.

This chain's CDR3 is CATSDNRAGGHTIYF. The CDR3 DNA is TGTGCCACCAGCGACAACCGGGCAGGGGGACACACCATATATTTT. This sequence joins TRBV15 and TRBJ1-3; 7 nucleotides align to TRBD1. The CDR3 has 15 amino acids. Losses at the gene ends were 5 bases for V and 8 bases for J; bases not matched to a gene: 12. CDR1 and CDR2 from the germline V gene are LNHNV and YYDKDF (reference sequence).

The V gene is TRBV6-6, the J gene TRBJ2-7, with D perhaps TRBD2 (6 bases). This CDR3 has 12 amino acids. Germline loops: CDR1 MNHNY, CDR2 SVGAGI (reference sequence). V lost 6 bases and J 3 bases, leaving 9 bases between the germline ends. CDR3 sequence reads: CASRGGNYEQYF. CDR3 in DNA: TGTGCCAGCAGGGGAGGTAACTACGAGCAGTACTTC.

J is TRBJ1-2 and V is TRBV6-1; no firm D call. Germline V gives CDR1 MNHNS, CDR2 SASEGT. The CDR3 loop spans 14 amino acids. The V end was cut by 2 bases, the J end by 4 bases, with 11 bases between. The CDR3 region is CASSELDITYGYTF. The CDR3 DNA follows: TGTGCCAGCAGTGAACTCGACATTACCTATGGCTACACCTTC.

The gene calls are TRBV7-8 and TRBJ1-1; D is uncertain. Germline V gene sequence: CDR1 SGHVS, CDR2 FQNEAQ. The V gene lost 1 base and the J gene lost 4 bases, with 10 bases spanning the gap. The CDR3 extends over 14 amino acids. The CDR3 nucleotides read TGTGCCAGCAGCTTAGAGGGCCGTTTCACTGAAGCTTTCTTT. Translating gives CASSLEGRFTEAFF.

This chain connects TRBV7-2 to TRBJ2-1; TRBD2 matches 8 bases. The V segment lost 1 base and the J segment 9 bases; nucleotides outside the gene matches: 8. The CDR3 extends over 15 amino acids. The germline gives CDR1 SGHTA, CDR2 FQGNSA. CDR3 protein: CASSLVPGGPGEQFF. In nucleotides, the CDR3 is TGTGCCAGCAGCTTAGTACCGGGAGGGCCAGGTGAGCAGTTCTTC.

The chain has TRBV7-9 and TRBJ2-7; D is unclear. The CDR3 extends over 16 amino acids. V was shortened by 5 bases and J by 3 bases, with 20 bases between the two germline ends. Germline lookup yields CDR1 SEHNR and CDR2 FQNEAQ (reference sequence). Written as DNA, the CDR3 is TGTGCCAGCAGCCCACACACCACAGAACCCATCTACGAGCAGTACTTC. Protein product: CASSPHTTEPIYEQYF. The variable domain in full, with the rest retrieved from reference TRBV7-9 and TRBJ2-7, is DTGVSQNPRHKITKRGQNVTFRCDPISEHNRLYWYRQTLGQGPEFLTYFQNEAQLEKSRLLSDRFSAERPKGSFSTLEIQRTEQGDSAMYLCASSPHTTEPIYEQYFGPGTRLTVT.

The J gene is TRBJ1-5, the V gene TRBV27; no clear D. V shed 2 bases and J shed 4 bases, with 3 bases lying between them. CDR1 and CDR2 (germline): MNHEY, SMNVEV (reference sequence). The CDR3 sequence is 12 residues long. CDR3 residues: CASSLGNQPQHF. In nucleotides, the CDR3 is TGTGCCAGCAGTTTAGGAAATCAGCCCCAGCATTTT.

The chain carries TRBV6-4 and TRBJ1-5; 11 nucleotides match TRBD1. The CDR3 has 16 amino acids. Germline trimming cut 0 bases from V and 7 bases from J; bases unmatched to any gene: 5. Per germline, CDR1 MRHNA and CDR2 SNTAGT. This chain's CDR3 is CASSDSRTGGWQPQHF. Here the CDR3 DNA reads TGTGCCAGCAGTGACTCGAGGACAGGGGGCTGGCAGCCCCAGCATTTT.

This clone was recorded only once. Other DNA variants within this sample encode the same CDR3. The chain carries TRBV5-4 and TRBJ2-5, with 12 bases identical to TRBD2. This CDR3 spans 15 amino acids. J was trimmed by 3 bases and V by 1 base; bases with no gene match: 1. Per germline, CDR1 SGHNT and CDR2 YYREEE (reference sequence). CDR3 sequence (DNA): TGTGCCAGCAGCTTGAGACTAGCGGGAGAAGAGACCCAGTACTTC. It specifies CASSLRLAGEETQYF.

This chain uses TRBV27 with TRBJ2-6; D unresolved. V was trimmed by 4 bases and J by 0 bases, leaving 4 bases between them. This CDR3 has 14 residues. CDR1 is MNHEY, CDR2 SMNVEV, per germline (reference sequence). The CDR3 loop reads CASSWSSGANVLTF. The CDR3 nucleotides are TGTGCCAGCAGTTGGAGCTCTGGGGCCAACGTCCTGACTTTC.

V and J are TRBV9 and TRBJ2-3, with a weak D call TRBD2 (6 bases). This CDR3 region has 16 residues. V dropped 0 bases and J dropped 4 bases, with 15 bases sitting between them. Germline loops: CDR1 SGDLS, CDR2 YYNGEE. This CDR3 reads CASSVVRRGAADTQYF. In DNA, the CDR3 is TGTGCCAGCAGCGTAGTGCGGCGGGGAGCAGCAGATACGCAGTATTTT.

This clone has only one observation. CDR3 DNA: TGTGCCAGCAGCCCCCCTAGCGGGAGTCTGGAGACCCAGTACTTC. Translated, it gives CASSPPSGSLETQYF. J is TRBJ2-5 and V is TRBV7-9; 10 nucleotides line up with TRBD2. Germline V gene sequence: CDR1 SEHNR, CDR2 FQNEAQ (reference sequence). The CDR3 is 15 amino acids. The junction had 8 bases not matched to a gene; V was cut back by 5 bases and J by 5 bases. The variable domain in full, completed from reference TRBV7-9 and TRBJ2-5, reads DTGVSQNPRHKITKRGQNVTFRCDPISEHNRLYWYRQTLGQGPEFLTYFQNEAQLEKSRLLSDRFSAERPKGSFSTLEIQRTEQGDSAMYLCASSPPSGSLETQYFGPGTRLLVL.

This chain uses TRBV2 with TRBJ2-3; 8 nucleotides line up with TRBD2. J was trimmed by 6 bases and V by 8 bases; bases with no gene match: 10. Germline assignment: CDR1 SNHLY and CDR2 FYNNEI. The CDR3 covers 14 residues. The CDR3 DNA is TGTGCCAGCCCCTCCGCGACTAGCGATGATACGCAGTATTTT. It yields the protein CASPSATSDDTQYF.